A selection of T cell receptor beta chains follows, all from one sample in a study of cytomegalovirus exposure and HLA in healthy donors. Libraries were prepared by immunoSEQ multiplex PCR; TCRdb keeps only in-frame clonotypes and omits some of them. The sample records approximately 170,000 clones, approximately 70% being singletons. The sequenced sample was PBMCs. The source of these receptors is a man in his late teens or twenties in good health and CMV-seropositive. The CDR3 runs from the conserved cysteine through the conserved F or W. The order of the fields is V gene, D gene, J gene, clone size, CDR3 protein, CDR3 DNA. D genes are given only for firm matches. Clone size, where shown, is once, few, many, or a class for clones that have expanded.

v_gene: TRBV15
d_gene: NA
j_gene: TRBJ2-3
abundance: few
CDR3aa: CATGAGGTDTQYF
CDR3nt: TGTGCCACCGGAGCAGGGGGCACAGATACGCAGTATTTT

v_gene: TRBV9
d_gene: NA
j_gene: TRBJ2-2
abundance: NA
CDR3aa: CATKDTGDYNGELFF
CDR3nt: TGTGCCACCAAAGATACGGGAGACTATAACGGGGAGCTGTTTTTT

v_gene: TRBV7-9
d_gene: TRBD1
j_gene: TRBJ2-2
abundance: NA
CDR3aa: CASSLDTGGTGELFF
CDR3nt: TGTGCCAGCAGCTTAGACACAGGGGGCACCGGGGAGCTGTTTTTT

v_gene: TRBV5-4
d_gene: TRBD2
j_gene: TRBJ2-6
abundance: NA
CDR3aa: CASSPGGTSPGANVLTF
CDR3nt: TGTGCCAGCAGCCCGGGAGGGACTAGCCCCGGGGCCAACGTCCTGACTTTC

v_gene: TRBV6-1
d_gene: TRBD2
j_gene: TRBJ2-1
abundance: NA
CDR3aa: CASRLAGDNEQFF
CDR3nt: TGTGCCAGCAGGCTAGCGGGGGACAATGAGCAGTTCTTC

v_gene: TRBV4-2
d_gene: NA
j_gene: TRBJ2-6
abundance: NA
CDR3aa: CASSQTRTVSGANVLTF
CDR3nt: TGTGCCAGCAGCCAGACCCGGACAGTCTCTGGGGCCAACGTCCTGACTTTC

v_gene: TRBV30
d_gene: NA
j_gene: TRBJ2-3
abundance: NA
CDR3aa: CAWSVIGGALTDTQYF
CDR3nt: TGTGCCTGGAGTGTAATTGGCGGGGCCCTCACAGATACGCAGTATTTT

v_gene: TRBV9
d_gene: TRBD2
j_gene: TRBJ2-3
abundance: NA
CDR3aa: CASSLSGGATDTQYF
CDR3nt: TGTGCCAGCAGCCTTAGCGGGGGGGCGACAGATACGCAGTATTTT

v_gene: TRBV7-9
d_gene: TRBD1
j_gene: TRBJ2-6
abundance: NA
CDR3aa: CASSRGQGLSGANVLTF
CDR3nt: TGTGCCAGCAGCCGGGGACAGGGACTCTCTGGGGCCAACGTCCTGACTTTC

v_gene: TRBV19
d_gene: NA
j_gene: TRBJ1-1
abundance: NA
CDR3aa: CASSPILAAPEAFF
CDR3nt: TGTGCCAGTAGTCCAATCTTAGCTGCACCCGAAGCTTTCTTT

v_gene: TRBV11-2
d_gene: NA
j_gene: TRBJ1-1
abundance: NA
CDR3aa: CASSHLGTEAFF
CDR3nt: TGTGCCAGCAGCCACCTCGGCACTGAAGCTTTCTTT

v_gene: TRBV7-3
d_gene: TRBD1
j_gene: TRBJ2-3
abundance: few
CDR3aa: CASSPSGQSDTQYF
CDR3nt: TGTGCCAGCAGCCCCTCGGGACAGTCAGATACGCAGTATTTT